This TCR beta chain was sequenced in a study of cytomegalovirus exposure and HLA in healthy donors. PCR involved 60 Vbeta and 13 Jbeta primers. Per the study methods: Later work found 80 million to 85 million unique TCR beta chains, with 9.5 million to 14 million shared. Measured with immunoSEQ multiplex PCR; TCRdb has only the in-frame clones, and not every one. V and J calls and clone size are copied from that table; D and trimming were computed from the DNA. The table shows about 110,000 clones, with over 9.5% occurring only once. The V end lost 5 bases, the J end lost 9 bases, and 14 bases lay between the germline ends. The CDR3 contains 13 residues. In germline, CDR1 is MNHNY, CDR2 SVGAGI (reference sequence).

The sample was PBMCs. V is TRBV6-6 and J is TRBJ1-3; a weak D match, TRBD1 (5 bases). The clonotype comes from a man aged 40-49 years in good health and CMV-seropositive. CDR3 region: CASSASVGGTIYF. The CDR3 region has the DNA TGTGCCAGCAGTGCCTCTGTCGGGGGCACCATATATTTT.